This T cell receptor (beta chain) was recovered during a study of T-cell memory formation after mild COVID-19. Turning to the study itself: TCR clusters showed largely donor specificity.

Germline V gene sequence: CDR1 SGHAT, CDR2 FQNNGV. Between the trimmed V and J ends, which lost 1 base and 3 bases, there was a span of 6 bases. The CDR3 consists of 14 residues. MiXCR, run by TCRdb on the 5' RACE reads, gives a single entry per CDR3 protein. The sample has approximately 270,000 distinct CDR3 sequences; 15% to 20% are singletons. This clonotype has a count of ten or more. Its antigen is still unknown. Notes on the study in general: The study detected some responding clones in pre-infection memory, suggesting cross-reactive memory joined. The study found balanced CD4/CD8 in clones contracting day 15 to 85 and a CD4+ lean in later expanders. The SARS-CoV-2 specificity of second-wave clones reaching peak at day 37 remained unverified.

The sequenced sample consisted of PBMCs or a T cell subset sorted from them (not recorded which). This chain links TRBV11-2 with TRBJ2-2, with unresolved D. This TCR was recovered from a man aged 18 to 30 who had mild COVID-19 (a few samples of this study predate the infection). Cell type and time point are not known. The DNA of the CDR3 is TGTGCCAGCAGCTTAGTTCGGTACACCGGGGAGCTGTTTTTT. This sequence encodes CASSLVRYTGELFF.